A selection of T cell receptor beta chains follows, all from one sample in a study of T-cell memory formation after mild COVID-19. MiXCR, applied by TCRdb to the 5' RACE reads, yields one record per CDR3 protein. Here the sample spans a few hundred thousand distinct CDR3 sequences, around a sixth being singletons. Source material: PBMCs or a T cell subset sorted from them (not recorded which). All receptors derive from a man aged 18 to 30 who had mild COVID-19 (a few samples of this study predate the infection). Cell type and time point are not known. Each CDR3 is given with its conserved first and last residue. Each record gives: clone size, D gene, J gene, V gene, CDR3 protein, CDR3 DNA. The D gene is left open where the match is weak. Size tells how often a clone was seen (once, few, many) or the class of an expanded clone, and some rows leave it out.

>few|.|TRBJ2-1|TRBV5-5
CASSSGDSTILQFF
TGTGCCAGCAGTTCTGGGGACTCGACGATTTTGCAGTTCTTC
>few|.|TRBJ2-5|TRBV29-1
CSGRGGETQYF
TGCAGCGGCAGGGGCGGTGAGACCCAGTACTTC
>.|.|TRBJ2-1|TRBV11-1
CASSLVGPGQGLDEQFF
TGTGCCAGCAGCTTAGTGGGACCAGGGCAGGGTCTCGATGAGCAGTTCTTC
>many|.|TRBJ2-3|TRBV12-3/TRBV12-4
CASRLVTGSGTQYF
TGTGCCAGCAGACTTGTCACCGGGTCGGGGACGCAGTATTTT
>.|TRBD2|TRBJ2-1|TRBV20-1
CSASGGLSYNEQFF
TGCAGTGCTTCCGGGGGGTTGAGCTACAATGAGCAGTTCTTC
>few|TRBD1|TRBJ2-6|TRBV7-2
CASRPGTGFSGANVLTF
TGTGCCAGCAGACCCGGGACAGGGTTCTCTGGGGCCAACGTCCTGACTTTC
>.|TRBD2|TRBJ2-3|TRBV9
CASSDTSGGVTDTQYF
TGTGCCAGCAGCGATACTAGCGGGGGGGTGACAGATACGCAGTATTTT
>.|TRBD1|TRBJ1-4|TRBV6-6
CASSLTGAKEKLFF
TGTGCCAGCAGTCTGACAGGGGCGAAAGAAAAACTGTTTTTT
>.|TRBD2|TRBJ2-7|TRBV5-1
CASSLAEAGREQYF
TGCGCCAGCAGCTTGGCCGAAGCGGGGCGGGAGCAGTACTTC
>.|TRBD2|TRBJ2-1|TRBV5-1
CASSLLADFYNEQFF
TGCGCCAGCAGCTTACTAGCGGATTTCTACAATGAGCAGTTCTTC
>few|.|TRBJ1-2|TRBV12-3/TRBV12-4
CASSLTAYGYTF
TGTGCCAGCAGTTTAACAGCCTATGGCTACACCTTC
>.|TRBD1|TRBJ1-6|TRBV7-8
CASSPPRQGSYSSLHF
TGTGCCAGCAGCCCTCCGCGACAGGGAAGTTATTCATCCCTCCACTTT
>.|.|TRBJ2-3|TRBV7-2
CASSLGTTRDTQYF
TGTGCCAGCAGCTTAGGGACTACGAGAGATACGCAGTATTTT
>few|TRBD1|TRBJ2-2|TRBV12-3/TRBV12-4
CASSGGIAGELFF
TGTGCCAGCTCAGGGGGCATAGCCGGGGAGCTGTTTTTT
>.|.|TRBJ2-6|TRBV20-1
CSARGLGSSGANVLTF
TGCAGTGCTAGAGGTCTGGGAAGCTCTGGGGCCAACGTCCTGACTTTC
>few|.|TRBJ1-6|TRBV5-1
CASSLRQLQLNSPLHF
TGCGCCAGCAGCCTCCGACAGCTACAATTGAATTCACCCCTCCACTTT
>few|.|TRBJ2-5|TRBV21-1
CASSKSEGVQETQYF
TGTGCCAGCAGCAAAAGCGAGGGGGTCCAAGAGACCCAGTACTTC